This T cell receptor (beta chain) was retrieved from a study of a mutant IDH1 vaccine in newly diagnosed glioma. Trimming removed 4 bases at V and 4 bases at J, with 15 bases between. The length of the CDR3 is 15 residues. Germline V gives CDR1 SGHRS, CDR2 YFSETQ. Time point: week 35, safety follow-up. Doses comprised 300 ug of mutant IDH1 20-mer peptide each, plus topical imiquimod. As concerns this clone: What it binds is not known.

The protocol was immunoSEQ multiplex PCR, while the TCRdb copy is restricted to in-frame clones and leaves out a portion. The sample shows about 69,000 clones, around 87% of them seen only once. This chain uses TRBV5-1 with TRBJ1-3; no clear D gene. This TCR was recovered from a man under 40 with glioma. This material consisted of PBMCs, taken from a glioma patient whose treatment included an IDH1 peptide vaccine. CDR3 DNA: TGCGCCAGCAGCCCCCGAACGGGGTGGGGAAACACCATATATTTT. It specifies CASSPRTGWGNTIYF.